These 21 T cell receptor beta chains came from one sample sequenced in a study of regulatory and conventional T cells in breast cancer. MiXCR, applied by TCRdb to the PCR reads, yields one record per CDR3 protein. The data contain 10,000 or so distinct CDR3 sequences, about 35% of them seen just once; the ten biggest clones take up over 5%. Material: conventional T cells from blood. All receptors come from a male donor in good health.

This clonotype is classed as medium-sized. The chain recombines TRBV12-3 or TRBV12-4 with TRBJ1-4; D is ambiguous. CDR3 length equals 14 residues. Trimming cost V 8 bases and J 0 bases, with 10 bases left between them. CDR3 residues: CASLGDATNEKLFF. CDR3 nucleotide sequence: TGTGCCAGCTTAGGAGATGCAACTAATGAAAAACTGTTTTTT.

This chain uses TRBV6-1 with TRBJ1-6; TRBD1 is a possible D gene (5 bases). The CDR3 covers 14 residues. The V end was cut by 6 bases, the J end by 4 bases, with 10 bases between. The germline gives CDR1 MNHNS, CDR2 SASEGT. CDR3 protein: CASSRAHYNSPLHF. The CDR3 DNA is TGTGCCAGCAGCAGGGCTCATTATAATTCACCCCTCCACTTT.

The count of this clonotype is one. CDR3 region: CASSLRTTSTNEKLFF. CDR3 nucleotide sequence: TGTGCCAGCAGCTTAAGAACAACCTCAACTAATGAAAAACTGTTTTTT. The chain combines TRBV7-9 with TRBJ1-4; no clear D gene. The CDR3 length is 16 residues. Germline-derived CDR1 and CDR2 are SEHNR and FQNEAQ (reference sequence). The ends were cut back, 2 bases at V and 0 bases at J, with 10 bases in the middle.

V is TRBV12-3 or TRBV12-4 and J is TRBJ2-3, with unresolved D. Between the trimmed V and J ends, which lost 3 bases and 3 bases, there was a span of 13 bases. The CDR3 has 15 residues. As DNA, the CDR3 is TGTGCCAGCAGTTTCGGTCCCCGGAGAACAGATACGCAGTATTTT. Translating it yields CASSFGPRRTDTQYF.

The chain links TRBV12-3 or TRBV12-4 to TRBJ1-5; 8 bases align to TRBD1. There are 15 residues in the CDR3. J was trimmed by 4 bases and V by 6 bases; bases with no gene match: 8. The CDR3 DNA reads as TGTGCCAGCAGCCTGGGACAGGAACTTAATCAGCCCCAGCATTTT. This gives the protein CASSLGQELNQPQHF.

About this clonotype: This may arise from a read error, as a much more abundant clone is one base away. The gene calls are TRBV4-3 and TRBJ1-1; D possibly corresponds to TRBD1 (5 bases). This CDR3 is 15 amino acids long. The germline CDR1 and CDR2 sequences are LGHNA and YSLEER. The CDR3 region has the DNA TGCGCCAGCGGCCAAGAGAGGGGAATGAACACTGAAGCTTTCTTT. This translates into CASGQERGMNTEAFF.

This clonotype was counted a few times. The DNA of the CDR3 is TGTGCCAGCAGCCGGGACTCCCACACCGGGGAGCTGTTTTTT. It codes for CASSRDSHTGELFF. The gene calls are TRBV7-9 and TRBJ2-2; D may be TRBD2 (6 bases). From germline, CDR1 is SEHNR and CDR2 FQNEAQ (reference sequence). The CDR3 sequence is 14 residues long. Trimming removed 5 bases from V and 3 bases from J, with 10 bases in between.

This clonotype was picked up a small number of times. The chain carries TRBV3-1 and TRBJ1-1, with D perhaps TRBD1 (5 bases). Germline CDR1 is LGHDT and CDR2 is YNNKEL (reference sequence). The CDR3 is made up of 13 amino acids. Deletions cut 4 bases from V and 2 bases from J, with 8 bases between. CDR3 nucleotides: TGTGCCAGCAGCCGCAGGGCAAACACTGAAGCTTTCTTT. Protein sequence: CASSRRANTEAFF.

This clonotype is termed large (0.1 to 1%). CDR3 in amino acids: CASSYSPRPRDGYTF. The CDR3 bases are TGTGCCAGCAGTTACTCCCCTCGGCCCCGCGATGGCTACACCTTC. V is TRBV6-5 and J is TRBJ1-2; D not resolved. V lost 0 bases and J 6 bases, leaving 14 bases between the germline ends. CDR1 and CDR2 from the germline V gene are MNHEY and SVGAGI. This CDR3 is built from 15 residues.

The V and J genes are TRBV28 and TRBJ1-6, with D maybe TRBD1 (5 bases). Deletions cut 2 bases from V and 14 bases from J, with 10 bases between. In germline, CDR1 is MDHEN, CDR2 SYDVKM. CDR3 length: 12 amino acids. CDR3 loop: CASSLGQGALHF. The CDR3 DNA follows: TGTGCCAGCAGTTTAGGGCAAGGGGCCCTCCACTTT.

CDR3 in DNA: TGTGCCAGCAGCACCGACAGGGATCAGCCCCAGCATTTT. Translated, it gives CASSTDRDQPQHF. The V gene is TRBV6-1, the J gene TRBJ1-5; TRBD1 matches at 7 bases. The CDR3 contains 13 residues. The germline V gene has CDR1 MNHNS and CDR2 SASEGT. Unmatched junction bases numbered 4, after V lost 6 bases and J lost 5 bases.

DNA for the CDR3: TGTGCCAGCAGCGTTGGGACTGGCCAACGGGAGACCCAGTACTTC. This codes for CASSVGTGQRETQYF. The chain joins TRBV3-1 to TRBJ2-5, with D maybe TRBD2 (6 bases). Trimming left V 5 bases short and J 5 bases short, with 18 bases between. The V gene's germline CDR1 is LGHDT and CDR2 YNNKEL (reference sequence). This CDR3 has 15 residues.

This clonotype is medium-sized (0.01 to 0.1%) within its sample. The CDR3 is CASSYSPGTIQETQYF. The CDR3 DNA sequence: TGTGCCAGCAGTTACTCCCCCGGGACCATTCAAGAGACCCAGTACTTC. The chain employs TRBV6-2 or TRBV6-3 and TRBJ2-5; perhaps D is TRBD1 or TRBD2 (5 bases each). Germline CDR1 reads MNHEY; CDR2 reads SVGEGT. The CDR3 length is 16 residues. V was trimmed by 0 bases and J by 2 bases, leaving 13 bases between them.

This clonotype was picked up a small number of times. DNA for the CDR3: TGTGCCAGCAGTTATCGGCCGGGACAGGGCTCCGAGCAGTACTTC. Translated: CASSYRPGQGSEQYF. The chain has TRBV6-5 and TRBJ2-7; 9 nucleotides match TRBD1. CDR3 length: 15 residues. In germline, CDR1 is MNHEY, CDR2 SVGAGI. The trim removed 3 bases at V and 6 bases at J, leaving 9 bases unmatched.

This chain links TRBV7-2 with TRBJ2-1; possible D gene TRBD2, 5 bases. CDR1 and CDR2 from the germline V gene are SGHTA and FQGNSA. The CDR3 spans 12 residues. V was pared by 1 base and J by 13 bases, with 11 bases between. CDR3 sequence: CASSLVGVSQFF. In nucleotides, the CDR3 is TGTGCCAGCAGCTTAGTCGGGGTTAGCCAGTTCTTC.

The V call is TRBV5-6, the J call TRBJ1-2; possible D gene TRBD1, 6 bases. The CDR3 is 14 residues long. Germline assignment: CDR1 SGHDT and CDR2 YYEEEE. The V and J ends lost 7 bases and 5 bases respectively, with 18 bases between them. The CDR3 loop reads CASAGGAGEYGYTF. The CDR3 DNA follows: TGTGCCAGCGCGGGGGGGGCCGGCGAGTATGGCTACACCTTC.

This clonotype is medium-sized in the sample. The CDR3 is CASRPRTQSNYGYTF. The CDR3 region has the DNA TGTGCCAGTAGACCCCGGACACAATCTAACTATGGCTACACCTTC. This chain connects TRBV19 to TRBJ1-2, with D tentatively TRBD1 (5 bases). Trimming removed 6 bases from V and 0 bases from J, with 14 bases in between. The CDR3 is 15 residues long. Germline assignment: CDR1 LNHDA and CDR2 SQIVND (reference sequence).

A single count supports this clonotype. The rearrangement links TRBV20-1 to TRBJ2-1, with D tentatively TRBD1 or TRBD2 (5 bases each). The V gene's germline CDR1 is DFQATT and CDR2 SNEGSKA (reference sequence). The length of the CDR3 is 12 residues. Trimming took off 5 bases at V and 8 bases at J, with 13 bases between the two ends. Written as DNA, the CDR3 is TGCAGTGCTCCCCGAGGGGCCTATGAGCAGTTCTTC. It codes for CSAPRGAYEQFF.

As to this clonotype: Germline and junction disagree at one end, which may indicate a read error. The chain has TRBV6-2 or TRBV6-3 and TRBJ2-3, with 11 bases identical to TRBD1. The germline CDR1 and CDR2 sequences are MNHEY and SVGEGT. CDR3 length: 14 residues. CDR3 in DNA: TGTGCCAGCAGCATGGACAGGGGGCTTGGTACGCAGTGTTTT. Translating gives CASSMDRGLGTQCF.

Only a few counts were recorded for this clonotype. The chain links TRBV4-1 to TRBJ1-5, with no clear D. Germline lookup yields CDR1 MGHRA and CDR2 YSYEKL. Trimming took 1 base from V and 6 from J, leaving 13 bases between them. The CDR3 totals 15 residues. The DNA of the CDR3 is TGCGCCAGCAGCCAAGGACCGGGAGAGGGTCAGCCCCAGCATTTT. Protein: CASSQGPGEGQPQHF.

By sample share, this clonotype is medium-sized. The V call is TRBV11-2, the J call TRBJ1-1; 7 positions agree with TRBD1. Trimming removed 5 bases from V and 12 bases from J; junction bases left unmatched: 15. The CDR3 covers 14 residues. Germline assignment: CDR1 SGHAT and CDR2 FQNNGV. Here the CDR3 reads CASSQTRQGVGPFF. The CDR3 bases are TGTGCCAGCAGCCAGACAAGGCAGGGGGTAGGGCCTTTCTTT.